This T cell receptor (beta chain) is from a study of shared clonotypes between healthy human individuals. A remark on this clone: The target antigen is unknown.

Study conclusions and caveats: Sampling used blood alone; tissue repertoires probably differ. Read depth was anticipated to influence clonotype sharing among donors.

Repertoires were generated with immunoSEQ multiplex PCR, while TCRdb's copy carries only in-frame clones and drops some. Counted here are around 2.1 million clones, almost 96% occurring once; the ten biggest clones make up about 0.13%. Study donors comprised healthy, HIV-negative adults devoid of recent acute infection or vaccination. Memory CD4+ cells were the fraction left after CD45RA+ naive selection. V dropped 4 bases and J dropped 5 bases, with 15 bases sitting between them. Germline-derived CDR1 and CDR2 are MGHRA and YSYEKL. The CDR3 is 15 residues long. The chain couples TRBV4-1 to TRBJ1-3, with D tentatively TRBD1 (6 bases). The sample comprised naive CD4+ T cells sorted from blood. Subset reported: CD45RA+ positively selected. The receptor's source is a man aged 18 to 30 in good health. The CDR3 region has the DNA TGCGCCAGCAGCCCCCCCCAGGGGTCCAGAAACACCATATATTTT. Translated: CASSPPQGSRNTIYF.